This is a list of T cell receptor beta chains from one sample in a study of neurological immune-mediated disorders. TCRdb analysed the 5' RACE reads with MiXCR anew, one entry per CDR3 protein. The top ten hold 2% to 2.5% of the sample, which has about 30,000 distinct CDR3 sequences, approximately 5% seen once. The sequenced sample was CD4+ T cells from blood. The receptors shown here come from a woman in her forties or fifties in good health. Each CDR3 is given with its conserved first and last residue. Each record gives: D gene, V gene, clone size, J gene, CDR3 protein, CDR3 DNA. A D gene is named only where the DNA matches it firmly. Where a row states a size, it is once, few, many or the class of an expanded clone; other rows omit it.

d_call: .
v_call: TRBV14
clone_size: medium-sized
j_call: TRBJ2-1
cdr3_aa: CASSPYPNEQFF
cdr3_nt: TGTGCCAGCAGCCCATATCCCAATGAGCAGTTCTTC

d_call: .
v_call: TRBV15
clone_size: many
j_call: TRBJ1-5
cdr3_aa: CATSPRSGGVQPQHF
cdr3_nt: TGTGCCACCAGCCCTCGGTCTGGGGGCGTTCAGCCCCAGCATTTT

d_call: .
v_call: TRBV20-1
clone_size: many
j_call: TRBJ2-5
cdr3_aa: CSALGEKETQYF
cdr3_nt: TGCAGTGCTCTAGGCGAGAAGGAGACCCAGTACTTC

d_call: TRBD1
v_call: TRBV5-5
clone_size: many
j_call: TRBJ2-7
cdr3_aa: CASSYKHRDRVLPYEQYF
cdr3_nt: TGTGCCAGCAGCTATAAACACCGGGACAGGGTACTACCCTACGAGCAGTACTTC

d_call: .
v_call: TRBV5-1
clone_size: many
j_call: TRBJ1-1
cdr3_aa: CASSETAGVGIYTEAFF
cdr3_nt: TGCGCCAGCAGCGAGACGGCGGGCGTGGGGATTTACACTGAAGCTTTCTTT

d_call: .
v_call: TRBV12-3/TRBV12-4
clone_size: .
j_call: TRBJ1-4
cdr3_aa: CASTPGQGMEKLFF
cdr3_nt: TGTGCCAGCACCCCCGGGCAGGGAATGGAAAAACTGTTTTTT

d_call: .
v_call: TRBV12-3/TRBV12-4
clone_size: medium-sized
j_call: TRBJ2-1
cdr3_aa: CASSPEVPANEQFF
cdr3_nt: TGTGCCAGCAGTCCGGAGGTCCCGGCGAATGAGCAGTTCTTC

d_call: .
v_call: TRBV20-1
clone_size: many
j_call: TRBJ2-3
cdr3_aa: CSAILPGLSTDTQYF
cdr3_nt: TGCAGTGCTATCCTTCCCGGACTTAGCACAGATACGCAGTATTTT

d_call: .
v_call: TRBV5-1
clone_size: many
j_call: TRBJ2-1
cdr3_aa: CASSLVAGTYNEQFF
cdr3_nt: TGCGCCAGCAGCTTGGTTGCGGGGACCTACAATGAGCAGTTCTTC

d_call: TRBD2
v_call: TRBV7-2
clone_size: medium-sized
j_call: TRBJ2-1
cdr3_aa: CASSLRSGGAEQFF
cdr3_nt: TGTGCCAGCAGCTTACGAAGCGGGGGGGCAGAGCAGTTCTTC

d_call: .
v_call: TRBV6-1
clone_size: many
j_call: TRBJ1-6
cdr3_aa: CASRPTTGNSPLHF
cdr3_nt: TGTGCCAGCAGGCCCACAACAGGGAACTCACCCCTCCACTTT

d_call: TRBD1
v_call: TRBV7-2
clone_size: many
j_call: TRBJ2-5
cdr3_aa: CASSSTGSVLGETQYF
cdr3_nt: TGTGCCAGCAGCTCGACAGGGAGCGTTTTAGGGGAGACCCAGTACTTC

d_call: .
v_call: TRBV5-1
clone_size: many
j_call: TRBJ2-2
cdr3_aa: CASNDGERANTGELFF
cdr3_nt: TGCGCCAGCAACGATGGGGAGAGGGCGAACACCGGGGAGCTGTTTTTT

d_call: .
v_call: TRBV9
clone_size: medium-sized
j_call: TRBJ2-2
cdr3_aa: CASSVSGNTGELFF
cdr3_nt: TGTGCCAGCAGCGTAAGCGGGAACACCGGGGAGCTGTTTTTT

d_call: TRBD1
v_call: TRBV20-1
clone_size: many
j_call: TRBJ1-5
cdr3_aa: CSAGDSHQPQHF
cdr3_nt: TGCAGTGCAGGGGACAGCCATCAGCCCCAGCATTTT

d_call: TRBD2
v_call: TRBV6-5
clone_size: many
j_call: TRBJ2-7
cdr3_aa: CASSYRGTSGSDEQYF
cdr3_nt: TGTGCCAGCAGTTACAGGGGTACTAGCGGGAGCGACGAGCAGTACTTC

d_call: .
v_call: TRBV7-2
clone_size: many
j_call: TRBJ2-7
cdr3_aa: CASSRGPHYEQYF
cdr3_nt: TGTGCCAGCAGCCGCGGGCCCCACTACGAGCAGTACTTC

d_call: .
v_call: TRBV10-1
clone_size: many
j_call: TRBJ1-1
cdr3_aa: CASSKTGLGTEAFF
cdr3_nt: TGCGCCAGCTCCAAGACCGGTTTGGGAACTGAAGCTTTCTTT

d_call: .
v_call: TRBV25-1
clone_size: many
j_call: TRBJ2-2
cdr3_aa: CASSDRAFGTGELFF
cdr3_nt: TGTGCCAGCAGTGACAGGGCGTTCGGGACCGGGGAGCTGTTTTTT

d_call: .
v_call: TRBV2
clone_size: many
j_call: TRBJ2-3
cdr3_aa: CAVPSGAGATDTQYF
cdr3_nt: TGTGCCGTTCCGTCAGGGGCGGGGGCCACAGATACGCAGTATTTT

d_call: .
v_call: TRBV6-6
clone_size: few
j_call: TRBJ2-2
cdr3_aa: CASSYPNLGGRGPGELFF
cdr3_nt: TGTGCCAGCAGTTACCCCAACCTCGGGGGACGGGGACCCGGGGAGCTGTTTTTT

d_call: .
v_call: TRBV7-6
clone_size: many
j_call: TRBJ2-1
cdr3_aa: CASSSEGEQFF
cdr3_nt: TGTGCCAGCAGCTCCGAGGGTGAGCAGTTCTTC

d_call: .
v_call: TRBV11-3
clone_size: many
j_call: TRBJ2-3
cdr3_aa: CASSSHEGAAADTQYF
cdr3_nt: TGTGCCAGCAGCTCCCATGAGGGAGCGGCGGCAGATACGCAGTATTTT

d_call: TRBD1
v_call: TRBV5-1
clone_size: many
j_call: TRBJ2-2
cdr3_aa: CASSHRTGGSTGELFF
cdr3_nt: TGCGCCAGCAGCCACCGGACAGGGGGCTCTACCGGGGAGCTGTTTTTT

d_call: .
v_call: TRBV20-1
clone_size: many
j_call: TRBJ2-3
cdr3_aa: CSAPSGYSTDTQYF
cdr3_nt: TGCAGTGCCCCGAGCGGTTATAGCACAGATACGCAGTATTTT

d_call: TRBD1
v_call: TRBV5-4
clone_size: many
j_call: TRBJ1-4
cdr3_aa: CASSDRGLNEKLFF
cdr3_nt: TGTGCCAGCAGCGACAGGGGCCTTAATGAAAAACTGTTTTTT

d_call: .
v_call: TRBV18
clone_size: many
j_call: TRBJ2-7
cdr3_aa: CASSSTGQPSYEQYF
cdr3_nt: TGTGCCAGCTCATCCACCGGACAGCCGAGTTACGAGCAGTACTTC

d_call: TRBD1
v_call: TRBV18
clone_size: .
j_call: TRBJ2-3
cdr3_aa: CASSPRTGSTDTQYF
cdr3_nt: TGTGCCAGCTCCCCACGGACAGGAAGCACAGATACGCAGTATTTT

d_call: TRBD1
v_call: TRBV11-2
clone_size: many
j_call: TRBJ1-1
cdr3_aa: CASSSVSGQGAFF
cdr3_nt: TGTGCCAGCAGCTCGGTGTCGGGACAGGGGGCTTTCTTT

d_call: TRBD1
v_call: TRBV29-1
clone_size: many
j_call: TRBJ2-7
cdr3_aa: CSVLDRGRNGEQYF
cdr3_nt: TGCAGCGTTCTGGACAGGGGGCGGAACGGCGAGCAGTACTTC

d_call: TRBD2
v_call: TRBV20-1
clone_size: once
j_call: TRBJ2-1
cdr3_aa: CSARRRLAGYNEQFF
cdr3_nt: TGCAGTGCTAGACGCCGACTAGCGGGGTACAATGAGCAGTTCTTC

d_call: TRBD2
v_call: TRBV20-1
clone_size: many
j_call: TRBJ2-1
cdr3_aa: CSIRGLAGEGGQFF
cdr3_nt: TGCTCAATTAGGGGATTAGCGGGAGAGGGGGGGCAGTTCTTC

d_call: TRBD2
v_call: TRBV28
clone_size: many
j_call: TRBJ2-1
cdr3_aa: CASSRYTSGGNEQFF
cdr3_nt: TGTGCCAGCAGCCGATACACTAGCGGGGGGAATGAGCAGTTCTTC

d_call: .
v_call: TRBV20-1
clone_size: .
j_call: TRBJ2-7
cdr3_aa: CSAGYYEQYF
cdr3_nt: TGCAGTGCAGGATACTACGAGCAGTACTTC

d_call: .
v_call: TRBV5-1
clone_size: medium-sized
j_call: TRBJ2-1
cdr3_aa: CASSLARTPGSYNEQFF
cdr3_nt: TGCGCCAGCAGCTTGGCCCGGACACCCGGTTCCTACAATGAGCAGTTCTTC

d_call: TRBD2
v_call: TRBV5-5
clone_size: many
j_call: TRBJ2-2
cdr3_aa: CASSLAGGAGELFF
cdr3_nt: TGTGCCAGCAGCTTGGCGGGGGGGGCCGGGGAGCTGTTTTTT

d_call: .
v_call: TRBV4-2
clone_size: many
j_call: TRBJ2-3
cdr3_aa: CASSQASQGRGLTDTQYF
cdr3_nt: TGTGCCAGCAGCCAAGCTAGTCAAGGGCGGGGGCTCACAGATACGCAGTATTTT

d_call: .
v_call: TRBV6-2/TRBV6-3
clone_size: many
j_call: TRBJ2-5
cdr3_aa: CASAETRGTQYF
cdr3_nt: TGTGCCAGCGCTGAGACGCGTGGGACCCAGTACTTC

d_call: .
v_call: TRBV5-1
clone_size: many
j_call: TRBJ2-6
cdr3_aa: CASSRTADSGANVLTF
cdr3_nt: TGCGCCAGCAGCAGGACAGCAGACTCTGGGGCCAACGTCCTGACTTTC

d_call: .
v_call: TRBV18
clone_size: many
j_call: TRBJ1-1
cdr3_aa: CASSPRVQGNTEAFF
cdr3_nt: TGTGCCAGCTCACCACGGGTTCAAGGGAACACTGAAGCTTTCTTT

d_call: TRBD2
v_call: TRBV7-8
clone_size: many
j_call: TRBJ2-5
cdr3_aa: CASSSPSGRAGETQYF
cdr3_nt: TGTGCCAGCAGCTCTCCTAGCGGGAGGGCTGGTGAGACCCAGTACTTC

d_call: .
v_call: TRBV9
clone_size: few
j_call: TRBJ2-3
cdr3_aa: CASGEQAGGRTDTQYF
cdr3_nt: TGTGCCAGCGGCGAGCAGGCTGGGGGGCGCACAGATACGCAGTATTTT

d_call: .
v_call: TRBV5-1
clone_size: .
j_call: TRBJ2-5
cdr3_aa: CASSLAGSRGIETQYF
cdr3_nt: TGCGCCAGCAGCTTGGCAGGCTCCCGGGGTATAGAGACCCAGTACTTC